This T cell receptor beta chain was profiled in a study of shared clonotypes between healthy human individuals. The V gene lost 5 bases and the J gene lost 5 bases, with 13 bases spanning the gap. The CDR3 loop spans 14 amino acids. Germline V gives CDR1 SGHTA, CDR2 FQGNSA. Profiling relied on immunoSEQ multiplex PCR, and the TCRdb table lists in-frame clones only, not all of them. The data contain a few million clones, approximately 93% of them seen just once; the ten biggest clones take up 0.3% to 0.4%. The source of this sequence is a man between 18 and 29 years old in good health. Some clones in this sample may be carry-over from other donors' samples. The specimen sequenced was naive CD4+ T cells from PBMCs. As to subset: CD45RA+ positively selected. V gene TRBV7-2 combines with J gene TRBJ1-5; D gene unclear. CDR3 region: CASSPSRVYQPQHF. The CDR3 nucleotides read TGTGCCAGCAGCCCATCTCGAGTCTATCAGCCCCAGCATTTT.